The 32 T cell receptor beta chains below were found in one sample sequenced in a study of Ad26.COV2.S vaccination and SARS-CoV-2 variants. Measured with immunoSEQ multiplex PCR; TCRdb has only the in-frame clones, and not every one. The sample lists a few hundred thousand clones, under 90% occurring once. The treatment is: around 19 received Ad26.COV2.S at low or high dose, single or two shots; roughly 5 received placebo; per-sample allocation not given. Sampling happened 63 days after the first vaccine or placebo injection. The sequencing here drew on peripheral blood, taken in a trial of Ad26.COV2.S vaccine versus placebo. All receptors come from a person aged 18-60 years who received the Ad26.COV2.S COVID-19 vaccine or a placebo.

As DNA, the CDR3 is TGTGCCAGCAGACTAGCGGGAGGGCCCGAGCAGTACTTC. Translation: CASRLAGGPEQYF. The V gene is TRBV11-2, the J gene TRBJ2-7; 13 nucleotides agree with TRBD2. The V segment lost 6 bases and the J segment 6 bases; nucleotides outside the gene matches: 2. Germline lookup yields CDR1 SGHAT and CDR2 FQNNGV. This CDR3 region has 13 residues.

The V and J genes are TRBV12-3 or TRBV12-4 and TRBJ2-5; 7 positions agree with TRBD1. The CDR3 has 13 amino acids. The V gene end was trimmed by 4 bases and the J gene end by 7 bases; junction bases not matched to a gene: 6. The DNA for the CDR3 is TGTGCCAGCAGTTCCGGGACAGTCGGGACCCAGTACTTC. Translated, it gives CASSSGTVGTQYF.

V is TRBV7-9 and J is TRBJ2-7, with a possible D match to TRBD2 (6 bases). The CDR3 covers 17 residues. Per germline, CDR1 SEHNR and CDR2 FQNEAQ (reference sequence). V gave up 5 bases and J gave up 7 bases, with 27 bases separating them. The CDR3 spells CASSPRARETPNLEQYF. CDR3 bases: TGTGCCAGCAGCCCAAGAGCCCGGGAGACCCCGAATTTGGAGCAGTACTTC.

The CDR3 sequence is CSASERGEQYF. CDR3 coding DNA: TGCAGTGCTTCAGAGCGGGGCGAGCAGTACTTC. The V gene is TRBV20-1, the J gene TRBJ2-7; 7 bases fit TRBD2. The germline CDR1 and CDR2 sequences are DFQATT and SNEGSKA (reference sequence). The CDR3 extends over 11 amino acids. V shed 5 bases and J 6 bases; nucleotides not matched to a gene: 4.

V gene TRBV4-3 combines with J gene TRBJ1-1; 7 nucleotides match TRBD1. V shed 4 bases and J 1 base; nucleotides not matched to a gene: 3. This CDR3 spans 14 amino acids. Looked up from germline, CDR1 is LGHNA and CDR2 is YSLEER. CDR3 DNA sequence: TGCGCCAGCAGCCGCCGGACAGGGAACACTGAAGCTTTCTTT. Translated: CASSRRTGNTEAFF.

The chain combines TRBV12-3 or TRBV12-4 with TRBJ2-7, with D unresolved. V lost 5 bases to trimming and J lost 2 bases, with 10 bases between them. The CDR3 is 13 residues long. The CDR3 nucleotides read TGTGCCAGCAGTACCGCGGCAGCCTACGAGCAGTACTTC. Protein sequence: CASSTAAAYEQYF.

The rearrangement joins TRBV11-2 to TRBJ2-2; D unresolved. Germline lookup yields CDR1 SGHAT and CDR2 FQNNGV. CDR3 size: 14 residues. The germline V and J ends were trimmed by 7 bases and 0 bases, with 9 bases remaining between them. CDR3 protein: CASTEWTNTGELFF. The DNA for the CDR3 is TGTGCCAGCACTGAATGGACGAACACCGGGGAGCTGTTTTTT.

This clone has a handful of counts. The rearrangement uses TRBV4-2 and TRBJ2-7; no reliable D call. Germline V lookup: CDR1 LGHNA, CDR2 YNFKEQ. Trimming left V 0 bases short and J 3 bases short, with 9 bases between. This CDR3 region has 14 residues. The CDR3: CASSQDTGRYEQYF. The CDR3 DNA is TGTGCCAGCAGCCAAGATACCGGCCGCTACGAGCAGTACTTC.

The chain is built from TRBV6-6 and TRBJ1-2; D is unresolved. The length of the CDR3 is 14 residues. Germline V gene lookup returns CDR1 MNHNY and CDR2 SVGAGI (reference sequence). Trimming cost V 5 bases and J 5 bases, with 15 bases left between them. CDR3: CASSGHRTDYGYTF. CDR3 nucleotides: TGTGCCAGCAGTGGCCATAGAACGGATTATGGCTACACCTTC.

The chain is built from TRBV6-1 and TRBJ1-6, with TRBD1 as a possible D gene (5 bases). This CDR3 is 14 amino acids long. Per the germline V gene, CDR1 is MNHNS and CDR2 is SASEGT. With 3 bases removed from V and 11 bases from J, the gap between germline ends came to 14 bases. CDR3 sequence reads: CASSDGRRGPPLHF. The CDR3 DNA is TGTGCCAGCAGTGATGGGAGGAGGGGACCACCCCTCCACTTT.

V is TRBV19 and J is TRBJ2-6; 11 nucleotides agree with TRBD2. In germline, CDR1 is LNHDA, CDR2 SQIVND (reference sequence). The CDR3 consists of 17 residues. Trimming cost V 10 bases and J 3 bases; bases outside gene matches: 11. The CDR3 sequence: CATLPTSGRNGANVLTF. For the CDR3, the DNA is TGTGCCACCCTCCCAACTAGCGGGAGAAATGGGGCCAACGTCCTGACTTTC.

The chain has TRBV5-6 and TRBJ1-2; D ambiguous. V was pared by 1 base and J by 7 bases, with 14 bases between. Germline V CDR1 and CDR2: SGHDT, YYEEEE. CDR3 length equals 14 residues. CDR3 in DNA: TGTGCCAGCAGCTTGAAGACACATCCAGGTGGCTACACCTTC. Its translation: CASSLKTHPGGYTF.

The CDR3 loop is CASTLSSYNEQFF. CDR3 coding DNA: TGTGCCAGTACGTTAAGCTCCTACAATGAGCAGTTCTTC. This chain joins TRBV19 and TRBJ2-1; D gene unclear. Germline CDR1 is LNHDA and CDR2 is SQIVND (reference sequence). V was cut by 7 bases and J by 0 bases, with 7 bases left in between. The CDR3 runs to 13 residues. The full variable domain, rest sourced from reference TRBV19 and TRBJ2-1, is DGGITQSPKYLFRKEGQNVTLSCEQNLNHDAMYWYRQDPGQGLRLIYYSQIVNDFQKGDIAEGYSVSREKKESFPLTVTSAQKNPTAFYLCASTLSSYNEQFFGPGTRLTVL.

This clone was counted between two and nine times. The chain has TRBV19 and TRBJ1-5, with no clear D. Germline lookup yields CDR1 LNHDA and CDR2 SQIVND (reference sequence). The germline V and J ends were trimmed by 6 bases and 1 base, with 7 bases remaining between them. The CDR3 is 13 residues long. The CDR3 sequence: CASSFRSNQPQHF. The CDR3 DNA reads as TGTGCCAGTAGCTTCCGAAGCAATCAGCCCCAGCATTTT. Together with reference TRBV19 and TRBJ1-5, the CDR3 gives the full variable domain: DGGITQSPKYLFRKEGQNVTLSCEQNLNHDAMYWYRQDPGQGLRLIYYSQIVNDFQKGDIAEGYSVSREKKESFPLTVTSAQKNPTAFYLCASSFRSNQPQHFGDGTRLSIL.

The J gene is TRBJ2-3, the V gene TRBV7-9; 11 nucleotides agree with TRBD1. CDR3 length: 15 residues. The J segment lost 4 bases and the V segment lost 5 bases, leaving 5 bases of the junction unmatched. CDR1 and CDR2 from the germline V gene are SEHNR and FQNEAQ (reference sequence). The CDR3 spells CASSNGTGGADTQYF. Written as DNA, the CDR3 is TGTGCCAGCAGCAACGGGACAGGGGGAGCAGATACGCAGTATTTT.

The table lists this clone with a few counts. This chain links TRBV11-3 with TRBJ1-1, with 12 positions matching TRBD1. CDR3 length: 16 residues. CDR1 and CDR2 (germline): SGHNT, YENEEA. V lost 5 bases and J lost 2; bases outside the gene matches: 6. In DNA form, the CDR3 reads TGTGCCAGCAGCGCTAGAGGGACAGGGGGCAACACTGAAGCTTTCTTT. Translating gives CASSARGTGGNTEAFF.

This clone was seen more than once but under ten times. This rearrangement joins TRBV15 to TRBJ2-2; the D gene is possibly TRBD2 (6 bases). Trimming took off 1 base at V and 4 bases at J, with 13 bases between the two ends. Germline V gene data show CDR1 as LNHNV and CDR2 as YYDKDF (reference sequence). This CDR3 contains 16 residues. The CDR3 coding sequence is TGTGCCACCAGCAGAGGATTCGGGAGAGGCACCGGGGAGCTGTTTTTT. Protein product: CATSRGFGRGTGELFF.

The rearrangement joins TRBV7-6 to TRBJ2-2; 10 bases are shared with TRBD2. From germline, CDR1 is SGHVS and CDR2 FNYEAQ. CDR3 size: 20 residues. Losses at the gene ends were 8 bases for V and 2 bases for J; bases not matched to a gene: 20. The CDR3 bases are TGTGCCAGCGTCAATAGGGGGCGGCTAGCGGGGGCCCTAAACACCGGGGAGCTGTTTTTT. Encoded protein: CASVNRGRLAGALNTGELFF.

This sequence joins TRBV30 and TRBJ2-7; 11 bases agree with TRBD2. The germline V gene encodes CDR1 GTSNPN and CDR2 SVGIG (reference sequence). Trimming cost V 1 base and J 4 bases; bases outside gene matches: 9. CDR3 size: 16 residues. CDR3 DNA: TGTGCCTGGAGTGGCTTAGCGGGAGGGCCGGTGTACGAGCAGTACTTC. Translated: CAWSGLAGGPVYEQYF.

The chain links TRBV12-3 or TRBV12-4 to TRBJ1-3, with unresolved D. V shed 2 bases and J shed 3 bases, with 5 bases lying between them. CDR3 size: 13 residues. CDR3 in DNA: TGTGCCAGCAGTTTACGGCGTGGAAACACCATATATTTT. It specifies CASSLRRGNTIYF.

This clone was detected a few times. The V and J genes are TRBV7-3 and TRBJ2-1; D is ambiguous. V lost 4 bases to trimming and J lost 4 bases, with 8 bases between them. Germline loops: CDR1 SGHTA, CDR2 FQGTGA. The CDR3 sequence is 13 residues long. The CDR3 nucleotides are TGTGCCAGCAGCTCGCAAAAGTACAATGAGCAGTTCTTC. Amino acids: CASSSQKYNEQFF.

The CDR3 DNA reads as TGTGCCAGCAGCAAAGTGGGCGGGTGCGGTGAGTACTTC. Protein sequence: CASSKVGGCGEYF. The chain recombines TRBV21-1 with TRBJ2-7; TRBD2 is taken as the D call from the table, unchecked against the DNA. TRBV21-1 is reported as a pseudogene. CDR3 length equals 13 residues.

This clone was seen once. The chain couples TRBV7-6 to TRBJ1-1, with D possibly matching TRBD1 (6 bases). V dropped 3 bases and J dropped 1 base, with 9 bases sitting between them. Germline V gene sequence: CDR1 SGHVS, CDR2 FNYEAQ. The CDR3 contains 14 residues. The chain's CDR3 is CASSLEGQNTEAFF. CDR3 sequence (DNA): TGTGCCAGCAGCTTGGAGGGACAGAACACTGAAGCTTTCTTT.

The sample holds one count of this clone. This chain uses TRBV9 with TRBJ2-1; D may be TRBD1 or TRBD2 (5 bases each). V lost 0 bases and J lost 4, with 14 bases in between. Germline V lookup: CDR1 SGDLS, CDR2 YYNGEE. The CDR3 sequence is 16 residues long. CDR3 region: CASSVGTGTEYNEQFF. As DNA, the CDR3 is TGTGCCAGCAGCGTAGGTACCGGGACGGAGTACAATGAGCAGTTCTTC.

This clone appeared once. The chain joins TRBV6-2 or TRBV6-3 to TRBJ2-5; no clear D gene. In germline, CDR1 is MNHEY, CDR2 SVGEGT. This CDR3 has 16 amino acids. Trimming removed 0 bases from V and 4 bases from J, with 15 bases in between. This CDR3 is CASSYSGLGLRETQYF. The CDR3 DNA reads TGTGCCAGCAGTTACTCGGGTCTCGGGCTCAGAGAGACCCAGTACTTC.

A few counts support this clone. The chain uses TRBV6-5 and TRBJ1-6; no firm D call. Germline values: CDR1 MNHEY, CDR2 SVGAGI. The V and J ends lost 8 bases and 6 bases respectively, with 11 bases between them. CDR3 size: 13 residues. The chain's CDR3 is CASRSQPNSPLHF. Written as DNA, the CDR3 is TGTGCCAGCCGGTCCCAGCCTAATTCACCCCTCCACTTT.

The chain links TRBV5-1 to TRBJ1-6; no clear D. The CDR3 loop spans 15 amino acids. The V and J ends lost 4 bases and 0 bases respectively, with 8 bases between them. Germline lookup yields CDR1 SGHRS and CDR2 YFSETQ. CDR3 nucleotides: TGCGCCAGCAGCCGGGCCAGCTCCTATAATTCACCCCTCCACTTT. The encoded protein is CASSRASSYNSPLHF.

This clone was detected once. The chain uses TRBV19 and TRBJ1-5; D is perhaps TRBD1 (5 bases). The CDR3 extends over 15 amino acids. The germline V and J ends were trimmed by 1 base and 6 bases, with 13 bases remaining between them. Germline loops: CDR1 LNHDA, CDR2 SQIVND (reference sequence). CDR3 sequence reads: CASSIGEGTRQPQHF. Here the CDR3 DNA reads TGTGCCAGTAGTATAGGTGAGGGGACCCGTCAGCCCCAGCATTTT.

The rearrangement joins TRBV7-9 to TRBJ2-3; D not certain. V was cut by 6 bases and J by 5 bases, with 9 bases left in between. The CDR3 contains 12 residues. Germline V gene data show CDR1 as SEHNR and CDR2 as FQNEAQ (reference sequence). CDR3 region: CASSDQQDTQYF. For the CDR3, the DNA is TGTGCCAGCAGTGACCAACAAGATACGCAGTATTTT.

Here the CDR3 DNA reads TGTGCCAGCAGCCCCAACCCTAGGACTAGCGGGGGGCTAAACACCGGGGAGCTGTTTTTT. Amino acid sequence: CASSPNPRTSGGLNTGELFF. J is TRBJ2-2 and V is TRBV7-3, with 14 bases fitting TRBD2. Trimming took 5 bases from V and 2 from J; bases not matched to a gene: 13. The CDR3 is 20 residues long. CDR1 and CDR2 (germline): SGHTA, FQGTGA.

DNA of the CDR3: TGTGCCAGCAGCGGGGGACAGGGGAGGGCCACAGATACGCAGTATTTT. Its translation is CASSGGQGRATDTQYF. This chain uses TRBV5-8 with TRBJ2-3, with TRBD1 matching 10 bases. The ends lost 4 bases at V and 2 bases at J; junction bases unmatched: 7. The CDR3 is made up of 16 amino acids. Germline CDR1 SGHTS, CDR2 YDEGEE.

The chain links TRBV3-1 (or the pseudogene TRBV3-2) to TRBJ2-2; 10 bases fit TRBD2. This CDR3 region has 16 residues. Trimming at V came to 3 bases and at J to 1 base, leaving 2 bases not matched to a gene. The germline CDR1 and CDR2 sequences are LGHDT and YNNKEL (reference sequence). CDR3 DNA sequence: TGTGCCAGCAGCCAGATAGCGGGGGGGAACACCGGGGAGCTGTTTTTT. Translating gives CASSQIAGGNTGELFF.